This is a list of T cell receptor beta chains from one sample in a study of neurological immune-mediated disorders. MiXCR, applied by TCRdb to the 5' RACE reads, yields one record per CDR3 protein. This sample carries tens of thousands of distinct CDR3 sequences, nearly 7.5% of them seen once, and the ten largest clones take around 4.4%. The specimen was PBMCs. These receptors all stem from a woman aged 40-49 years in good health. The CDR3 runs from the conserved cysteine through the conserved F or W. A D gene is named only where the DNA matches it firmly. Each size is how often the clone was seen (once, few, many) or a class if it is expanded.

clone_size | j_call | v_call | d_call | cdr3_aa | cdr3_nt
many | TRBJ2-7 | TRBV6-5 | TRBD2 | CASSTSAYEQYF | TGTGCCAGCAGTACTAGCGCGTACGAGCAGTACTTC
many | TRBJ2-7 | TRBV12-3/TRBV12-4 | NA | CASSLVSNEQYF | TGTGCCAGCAGTTTGGTCTCCAACGAGCAGTACTTC
many | TRBJ2-2 | TRBV20-1 | TRBD2 | CSARAPASGGSNTGELFF | TGCAGTGCTAGAGCTCCGGCTAGCGGGGGGTCGAACACCGGGGAGCTGTTTTTT
many | TRBJ2-6 | TRBV12-3/TRBV12-4 | TRBD1 | CASSRQGAGANVLTF | TGTGCCAGCAGTCGACAGGGAGCTGGGGCCAACGTCCTGACTTTC
many | TRBJ2-1 | TRBV20-1 | TRBD2 | CSARGAGAYNEQFF | TGCAGTGCTAGAGGAGCGGGAGCCTACAATGAGCAGTTCTTC
medium-sized | TRBJ2-2 | TRBV7-2 | NA | CASSSPNTGELFF | TGTGCCAGCAGCTCTCCGAACACCGGGGAGCTGTTTTTT
many | TRBJ2-1 | TRBV4-2 | NA | CASSQGANDNNEQFF | TGTGCCAGCAGCCAAGGAGCAAATGATAACAATGAGCAGTTCTTC
many | TRBJ2-7 | TRBV28 | NA | CASFWAGSPGEQYF | TGTGCCAGCTTTTGGGCGGGGTCCCCGGGAGAGCAGTACTTC
few | TRBJ1-1 | TRBV12-5 | NA | CASKAGVNTEAFF | TGTGCTAGTAAGGCAGGCGTGAACACTGAAGCTTTCTTT
many | TRBJ2-1 | TRBV5-5 | NA | CASLSYNEQFF | TGTGCCAGCTTATCCTACAATGAGCAGTTCTTC
many | TRBJ2-1 | TRBV5-8 | NA | CASSLGGGSYNEQFF | TGTGCCAGCAGCTTAGGGGGGGGCTCCTACAATGAGCAGTTCTTC
many | TRBJ2-5 | TRBV7-2 | TRBD2 | CASSPGGGVETQYF | TGTGCCAGCAGCCCAGGCGGGGGGGTAGAGACCCAGTACTTC
many | TRBJ2-1 | TRBV12-3/TRBV12-4 | TRBD2 | CASSPGLAGIHEQFF | TGTGCCAGCAGTCCGGGACTAGCGGGGATTCATGAGCAGTTCTTC
many | TRBJ1-1 | TRBV9 | NA | CASSTTLNTEAFF | TGTGCCAGCAGCACGACTCTGAACACTGAAGCTTTCTTT
many | TRBJ2-1 | TRBV5-1 | TRBD2 | CASSGRGANEQFF | TGCGCCAGCAGCGGGCGGGGGGCCAATGAGCAGTTCTTC
many | TRBJ2-3 | TRBV7-2 | TRBD2 | CASSASAGTDTQYF | TGTGCCAGCAGCGCATCAGCGGGGACAGATACGCAGTATTTT
many | TRBJ2-1 | TRBV24-1 | TRBD2 | CATSDFRGGRAGVKEQFF | TGTGCCACCAGTGATTTCAGGGGCGGGAGGGCCGGGGTAAAGGAGCAGTTCTTC
many | TRBJ2-3 | TRBV12-3/TRBV12-4 | NA | CASQGTGELGDTQYF | TGTGCCTCACAGGGAACGGGAGAACTGGGGGATACGCAGTATTTT
many | TRBJ1-2 | TRBV5-1 | NA | CASSLAGELQGTYSGYTF | TGCGCCAGCAGCTTGGCCGGAGAACTACAGGGAACGTACTCTGGCTACACCTTC
many | TRBJ2-1 | TRBV7-6 | NA | CASSLQGGYNEQFF | TGTGCCAGCAGCTTACAAGGGGGCTACAATGAGCAGTTCTTC
many | TRBJ2-2 | TRBV3-1 | TRBD1 | CASSPLRQGANTGELFF | TGTGCCAGCAGCCCTCTAAGGCAGGGGGCCAACACCGGGGAGCTGTTTTTT
few | TRBJ2-3 | TRBV7-8 | TRBD1 | CASSLWGQVGTDTQYF | TGCGCCAGCAGCCTTTGGGGACAGGTCGGCACAGATACGCAGTATTTT
many | TRBJ1-1 | TRBV5-5 | NA | CASSLRAGATEAFF | TGTGCCAGCAGCTTGAGGGCAGGGGCGACTGAAGCTTTCTTT
many | TRBJ2-3 | TRBV12-3/TRBV12-4 | NA | CASSFPPSWSTDTQYF | TGTGCCAGCAGTTTCCCTCCTTCATGGAGCACAGATACGCAGTATTTT
many | TRBJ2-7 | TRBV2 | NA | CASSIGVGYEQYF | TGTGCCAGCAGTATCGGGGTTGGCTACGAGCAGTACTTC
many | TRBJ2-4 | TRBV6-5 | TRBD1 | CASSRDRARVKNIQYF | TGTGCCAGCAGTCGGGACAGGGCGAGAGTCAAAAACATTCAGTACTTC
many | TRBJ1-1 | TRBV12-3/TRBV12-4 | TRBD1 | CATSQGVNGAFF | TGTGCCACCTCACAGGGGGTAAACGGAGCTTTCTTT